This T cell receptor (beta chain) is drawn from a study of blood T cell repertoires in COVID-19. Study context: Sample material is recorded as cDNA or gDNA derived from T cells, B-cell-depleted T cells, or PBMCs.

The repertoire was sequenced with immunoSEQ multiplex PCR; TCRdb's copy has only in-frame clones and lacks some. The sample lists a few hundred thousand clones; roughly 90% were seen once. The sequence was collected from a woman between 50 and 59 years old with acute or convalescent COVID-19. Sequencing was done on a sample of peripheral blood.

CDR3 bases: TGTGCCAGTAGTACCCAAGGACAGGGTTACGAGCAGTACTTC. Protein: CASSTQGQGYEQYF. The chain employs TRBV19 and TRBJ2-7; 8 bases align to TRBD1. The CDR3 consists of 14 residues. V gave up 4 bases and J gave up 4 bases; unmatched junction bases: 6. Germline CDR1 and CDR2: LNHDA and SQIVND (reference sequence).